These 4 T cell receptor beta chains originate from one sample sequenced in a study of shared clonotypes between healthy human individuals. Assay: immunoSEQ multiplex PCR; the TCRdb copy retains only in-frame clones and omits some. Counted here are about 2.4 million clones, roughly 93% occurring once; the ten biggest clones make up roughly 0.36%. Sequencing input: naive CD4+ T cells from PBMCs. Subset described: CD45RA+ positively selected. The receptors here all came from a young man in good health. Some clones in this sample may be carry-over from other donors' samples.

This chain uses TRBV30 with TRBJ2-2, with 7 bases lining up with TRBD2. Germline V CDR1 and CDR2: GTSNPN, SVGIG (reference sequence). V gave up 7 bases and J gave up 1 base; unmatched junction bases: 18. The CDR3 runs 18 residues. The CDR3 region is CASSRGARLAENTGELFF. For the CDR3, the DNA is TGTGCCTCAAGCCGCGGGGCGCGGCTAGCGGAGAACACCGGGGAGCTGTTTTTT.

This sequence joins TRBV5-4 and TRBJ2-2, with a tentative D call TRBD1 (7 bases). CDR1 SGHNT and CDR2 YYREEE come from the germline V gene (reference sequence). This CDR3 comprises 16 residues. V was clipped by 4 bases and J by 0 bases, with 13 bases between them. The CDR3 loop is CASSAGQRANTGELFF. CDR3 DNA sequence: TGTGCCAGCAGCGCGGGACAGCGAGCGAACACCGGGGAGCTGTTTTTT. Drawing the rest from reference TRBV5-4 and TRBJ2-2, the complete variable domain is ETGVTQSPTHLIKTRGQQVTLRCSSQSGHNTVSWYQQALGQGPQFIFQYYREEENGRGNFPPRFSGLQFPNYSSELNVNALELDDSALYLCASSAGQRANTGELFFGEGSRLTVL.

The gene calls are TRBV9 and TRBJ2-1, with a tentative D call TRBD1 (6 bases). V lost 1 base, J lost 3 bases, and 11 bases lay in between. Germline CDR1 reads SGDLS; CDR2 reads YYNGEE. The CDR3 sequence is 15 residues long. CDR3 loop: CASSVSGVVYNEQFF. In DNA form, the CDR3 reads TGTGCCAGCAGCGTATCAGGGGTTGTCTACAATGAGCAGTTCTTC.

The chain employs TRBV7-2 and TRBJ2-3, with D possibly being TRBD2 (6 bases). The CDR3 length is 16 residues. The germline V and J ends were trimmed by 1 base and 2 bases, with 13 bases remaining between them. Germline V gene lookup returns CDR1 SGHTA and CDR2 FQGNSA. DNA for the CDR3: TGTGCCAGCAGCTTAGGACTAGGTGGGACCACAGATACGCAGTATTTT. Translated: CASSLGLGGTTDTQYF.